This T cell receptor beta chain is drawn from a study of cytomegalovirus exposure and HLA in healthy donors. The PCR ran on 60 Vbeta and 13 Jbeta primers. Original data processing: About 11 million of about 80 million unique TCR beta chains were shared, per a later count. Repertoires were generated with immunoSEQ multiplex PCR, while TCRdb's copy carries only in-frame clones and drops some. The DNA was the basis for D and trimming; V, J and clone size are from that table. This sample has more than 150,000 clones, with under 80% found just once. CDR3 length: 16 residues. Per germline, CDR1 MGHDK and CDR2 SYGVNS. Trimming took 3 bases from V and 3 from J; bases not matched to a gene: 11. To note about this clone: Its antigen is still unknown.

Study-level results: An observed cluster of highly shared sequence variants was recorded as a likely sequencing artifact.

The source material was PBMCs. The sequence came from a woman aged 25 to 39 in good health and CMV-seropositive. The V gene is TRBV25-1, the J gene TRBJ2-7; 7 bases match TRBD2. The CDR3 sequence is CASSEGGTIRGYEQYF. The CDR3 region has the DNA TGTGCCAGCAGTGAGGGAGGGACCATTCGGGGCTACGAGCAGTACTTC.